These T cell receptor beta chains were read from a single sample in a study of cytomegalovirus exposure and HLA in healthy donors. Measured with immunoSEQ multiplex PCR; TCRdb has only the in-frame clones, and not every one. In the table there are 120,000 to 150,000 clones, approximately 84% of which are singletons. Specimen: PBMCs. The source of these receptors is a woman aged 40 to 49 in good health and CMV-seronegative. Both conserved end residues are part of each CDR3. Each record gives: J gene, clone size, V gene, D gene, CDR3 protein, CDR3 DNA. A D gene is named only where the DNA matches it firmly. For some rows the clone size is stated as once, few or many, or as a class when expanded; others skip it.

J gene: TRBJ2-1; clone size: -; V gene: TRBV7-9; D gene: TRBD1; CDR3 protein: CASSSQGAGEQFF; CDR3 DNA: TGTGCCAGCAGCTCGCAGGGGGCGGGTGAGCAGTTCTTC
J gene: TRBJ2-7; clone size: -; V gene: TRBV5-1; D gene: TRBD1; CDR3 protein: CASSVGTDPYEQYF; CDR3 DNA: TGCGCCAGCAGCGTCGGGACAGACCCCTACGAGCAGTACTTC
J gene: TRBJ2-3; clone size: once; V gene: TRBV19; D gene: TRBD2; CDR3 protein: CASRIAGGPDTQYF; CDR3 DNA: TGTGCCAGTAGAATAGCGGGAGGCCCAGATACGCAGTATTTT
J gene: TRBJ2-1; clone size: -; V gene: TRBV19; D gene: TRBD2; CDR3 protein: CASSMNFGGGSSYNEQFF; CDR3 DNA: TGTGCCAGTAGTATGAATTTTGGGGGAGGGAGCTCCTACAATGAGCAGTTCTTC
J gene: TRBJ1-1; clone size: -; V gene: TRBV6-4; D gene: -; CDR3 protein: CASSDSIVHFWEWDRFVQNTEAFF; CDR3 DNA: -
J gene: TRBJ2-1; clone size: -; V gene: TRBV10-1; D gene: TRBD2; CDR3 protein: CASSSGRADNEQFF; CDR3 DNA: TGCGCCAGCAGTAGCGGGAGGGCCGACAATGAGCAGTTCTTC
J gene: TRBJ2-5; clone size: -; V gene: TRBV5-6; D gene: TRBD2; CDR3 protein: CASSRSGSPRETQYF; CDR3 DNA: TGTGCCAGCAGCCGTAGCGGGAGCCCCCGGGAGACCCAGTACTTC
J gene: TRBJ2-2; clone size: -; V gene: TRBV7-3; D gene: TRBD2; CDR3 protein: CASRESGRRLGELFF; CDR3 DNA: TGTGCCAGCAGGGAGAGCGGGAGGCGTTTGGGGGAGCTGTTTTTT
J gene: TRBJ2-5; clone size: few; V gene: TRBV19; D gene: TRBD2; CDR3 protein: CASSMGRGQETQYF; CDR3 DNA: TGTGCCAGTAGTATGGGGAGGGGACAAGAGACCCAGTACTTC
J gene: TRBJ1-2; clone size: medium-sized; V gene: TRBV7-6; D gene: TRBD1; CDR3 protein: CASSLFPDSTGGHNYGYTF; CDR3 DNA: TGTGCCAGCAGCTTATTTCCGGATTCTACAGGGGGCCATAACTATGGCTACACCTTC
J gene: TRBJ2-7; clone size: -; V gene: TRBV21-1; D gene: -; CDR3 protein: CASSKNPGTGAPGFSYEQYF; CDR3 DNA: TGTGCCAGCAGCAAAAACCCCGGGACAGGGGCCCCAGGGTTCTCCTACGAGCAGTACTTC
J gene: TRBJ2-3; clone size: -; V gene: TRBV5-1; D gene: -; CDR3 protein: CASSPGRLAVPGSTDTQYF; CDR3 DNA: TGCGCCAGCAGCCCCGGACGGTTAGCGGTCCCAGGGAGCACAGATACGCAGTATTTT
J gene: TRBJ2-7; clone size: once; V gene: TRBV11-2; D gene: TRBD1; CDR3 protein: CASSRTGGYEQYF; CDR3 DNA: TGTGCCAGCAGCCGGACAGGGGGTTACGAGCAGTACTTC
J gene: TRBJ2-2; clone size: -; V gene: TRBV27; D gene: TRBD1; CDR3 protein: CASSYQGDTGELFF; CDR3 DNA: TGTGCCAGCAGTTACCAGGGGGACACCGGGGAGCTGTTTTTT
J gene: TRBJ1-2; clone size: -; V gene: TRBV5-6; D gene: TRBD1; CDR3 protein: CASSSLSGGRGPYGYTF; CDR3 DNA: TGTGCCAGCAGCTCCCTCTCAGGCGGCAGGGGGCCTTATGGCTACACCTTC
J gene: TRBJ2-5; clone size: -; V gene: TRBV4-3; D gene: TRBD1; CDR3 protein: CASSQGTGGEFQETQYF; CDR3 DNA: TGCGCCAGCAGCCAGGGGACAGGGGGCGAATTCCAAGAGACCCAGTACTTC
J gene: TRBJ2-3; clone size: -; V gene: TRBV9; D gene: -; CDR3 protein: CASSGDTGKRTQYF; CDR3 DNA: TGTGCCAGCAGCGGGGATACAGGGAAGCGGACGCAGTATTTT
J gene: TRBJ1-3; clone size: -; V gene: TRBV4-2; D gene: -; CDR3 protein: CASSQKQRNSGNTIYF; CDR3 DNA: TGTGCCAGCAGCCAAAAACAGCGGAACTCTGGAAACACCATATATTTT
J gene: TRBJ2-7; clone size: -; V gene: TRBV9; D gene: TRBD1; CDR3 protein: CASSVGVGGAYEQYF; CDR3 DNA: TGTGCCAGCAGCGTAGGGGTAGGGGGCGCCTACGAGCAGTACTTC
J gene: TRBJ2-3; clone size: -; V gene: TRBV4-2; D gene: TRBD2; CDR3 protein: CASSHTSGGVRGTDTQYF; CDR3 DNA: TGTGCCAGCAGCCATACTAGCGGGGGTGTGAGAGGCACAGATACGCAGTATTTT
J gene: TRBJ2-5; clone size: -; V gene: TRBV4-3; D gene: -; CDR3 protein: CASSQEQVVGETQYF; CDR3 DNA: TGCGCCAGCAGCCAAGAACAGGTAGTGGGGGAGACCCAGTACTTC
J gene: TRBJ1-2; clone size: -; V gene: TRBV30; D gene: TRBD1; CDR3 protein: CAWTRRAPVGTGAQGNYGYTF; CDR3 DNA: TGTGCCTGGACTCGGAGGGCACCCGTAGGGACAGGGGCTCAGGGTAACTATGGCTACACCTTC
J gene: TRBJ2-7; clone size: once; V gene: TRBV6-5; D gene: -; CDR3 protein: CASSSSTYEQYF; CDR3 DNA: TGTGCCAGCAGTTCCTCTACCTACGAGCAGTACTTC
J gene: TRBJ2-1; clone size: -; V gene: TRBV5-4; D gene: TRBD2; CDR3 protein: CASSFLAGGDNEQFF; CDR3 DNA: TGTGCCAGCAGCTTTTTGGCGGGAGGGGACAATGAGCAGTTCTTC
J gene: TRBJ2-1; clone size: -; V gene: TRBV11-3; D gene: TRBD2; CDR3 protein: CASSLDLGTSGRASYNEQFF; CDR3 DNA: TGTGCCAGCAGCTTAGACTTGGGGACTAGCGGGAGGGCCTCCTACAATGAGCAGTTCTTC
J gene: TRBJ2-7; clone size: -; V gene: TRBV7-2; D gene: -; CDR3 protein: CASSLGREYEQYF; CDR3 DNA: TGTGCCAGCAGCTTAGGACGGGAATACGAGCAGTACTTC
J gene: TRBJ2-7; clone size: -; V gene: TRBV7-9; D gene: TRBD2; CDR3 protein: CASSPGPSGSLYEQYF; CDR3 DNA: TGTGCCAGCAGCCCTGGTCCTAGCGGATCTCTCTACGAGCAGTACTTC
J gene: TRBJ2-1; clone size: -; V gene: TRBV6-6; D gene: -; CDR3 protein: CASSQGSYNEQFF; CDR3 DNA: TGTGCCAGCAGTCAGGGATCTTACAATGAGCAGTTCTTC
J gene: TRBJ2-3; clone size: -; V gene: TRBV11-2; D gene: -; CDR3 protein: CASSRPTRVYTDTQYF; CDR3 DNA: TGTGCCAGCAGCCGTCCGACCCGGGTTTACACAGATACGCAGTATTTT
J gene: TRBJ2-1; clone size: once; V gene: TRBV19; D gene: TRBD1; CDR3 protein: CASSIIDIRTGIYNEQFF; CDR3 DNA: TGTGCCAGTAGTATTATCGACATCCGGACAGGGATCTACAATGAGCAGTTCTTC
J gene: TRBJ2-7; clone size: -; V gene: TRBV7-9; D gene: -; CDR3 protein: CASSPPPGGPHEQYF; CDR3 DNA: TGTGCCAGCAGCCCACCCCCGGGCGGGCCCCACGAGCAGTACTTC
J gene: TRBJ2-7; clone size: -; V gene: TRBV19; D gene: TRBD1; CDR3 protein: CASSIAGTGWSGEQYF; CDR3 DNA: TGTGCCAGTAGTATAGCGGGGACAGGGTGGTCGGGCGAGCAGTACTTC
J gene: TRBJ1-5; clone size: -; V gene: TRBV25-1; D gene: -; CDR3 protein: CASSDPSTGNQPQHF; CDR3 DNA: TGTGCCAGCAGTGATCCATCGACGGGGAATCAGCCCCAGCATTTT
J gene: TRBJ2-7; clone size: -; V gene: TRBV28; D gene: TRBD2; CDR3 protein: CASSLWLAGGSYEQYF; CDR3 DNA: TGTGCCAGCAGTTTATGGTTGGCGGGAGGGTCCTACGAGCAGTACTTC
J gene: TRBJ2-4; clone size: -; V gene: TRBV7-9; D gene: TRBD1; CDR3 protein: CASSSQGVKNIQYF; CDR3 DNA: TGTGCCAGCAGCTCCCAGGGGGTTAAAAACATTCAGTACTTC
J gene: TRBJ1-4; clone size: once; V gene: TRBV4-1; D gene: -; CDR3 protein: CASSHAGVGNEKLFF; CDR3 DNA: TGCGCCAGCAGTCACGCAGGGGTTGGCAATGAAAAACTGTTTTTT
J gene: TRBJ1-5; clone size: -; V gene: TRBV27; D gene: TRBD1; CDR3 protein: CASSLTGGPYSNQPQHF; CDR3 DNA: TGTGCCAGCAGTTTGACAGGGGGCCCCTATAGCAATCAGCCCCAGCATTTT
J gene: TRBJ2-1; clone size: -; V gene: TRBV19; D gene: -; CDR3 protein: CASSHRALNSEQFF; CDR3 DNA: TGTGCCAGCAGTCACAGGGCCCTGAACAGTGAGCAGTTCTTC
J gene: TRBJ1-4; clone size: -; V gene: TRBV7-6; D gene: -; CDR3 protein: CASSLGALAVHATNEKLFF; CDR3 DNA: TGTGCCAGCAGCTTAGGGGCCCTGGCAGTACATGCAACTAATGAAAAACTGTTTTTT
J gene: TRBJ1-1; clone size: -; V gene: TRBV28; D gene: -; CDR3 protein: CASSLGANTEAFF; CDR3 DNA: TGTGCCAGCAGTTTAGGAGCGAACACTGAAGCTTTCTTT
J gene: TRBJ1-3; clone size: -; V gene: TRBV7-2; D gene: -; CDR3 protein: CASSQGSVPTGNTIYF; CDR3 DNA: TGTGCCAGCAGCCAAGGCAGCGTCCCAACTGGAAACACCATATATTTT
J gene: TRBJ1-1; clone size: -; V gene: TRBV25-1; D gene: TRBD1; CDR3 protein: CASSPYRGRGLNTEAFF; CDR3 DNA: TGTGCCAGCAGTCCTTACAGGGGGCGAGGATTGAACACTGAAGCTTTCTTT
J gene: TRBJ1-3; clone size: -; V gene: TRBV18; D gene: -; CDR3 protein: CASSPHYGSGNTIYF; CDR3 DNA: TGTGCCAGCTCACCACATTACGGGTCTGGAAACACCATATATTTT
J gene: TRBJ2-1; clone size: -; V gene: TRBV7-2; D gene: TRBD2; CDR3 protein: CASSLGLADAYNEQFF; CDR3 DNA: TGTGCCAGCAGCTTAGGACTAGCGGACGCTTACAATGAGCAGTTCTTC
J gene: TRBJ1-5; clone size: -; V gene: TRBV11-2; D gene: -; CDR3 protein: CASSLEGRSNQPQHF; CDR3 DNA: TGTGCCAGCAGCTTAGAGGGCAGGAGCAATCAGCCCCAGCATTTT
J gene: TRBJ1-4; clone size: -; V gene: TRBV5-6; D gene: TRBD1; CDR3 protein: CASSGDRGIDEKLFF; CDR3 DNA: TGTGCCAGCAGCGGCGACAGGGGCATTGATGAAAAACTGTTTTTT
J gene: TRBJ2-1; clone size: -; V gene: TRBV7-8; D gene: TRBD2; CDR3 protein: CASSTRGLAGIYNEQFF; CDR3 DNA: TGTGCCAGCAGCACTCGGGGACTAGCGGGAATATACAATGAGCAGTTCTTC
J gene: TRBJ2-7; clone size: -; V gene: TRBV30; D gene: TRBD1; CDR3 protein: CAWSRDRGYEQYF; CDR3 DNA: TGTGCCTGGAGCCGGGACAGGGGCTACGAGCAGTACTTC
J gene: TRBJ2-7; clone size: -; V gene: TRBV6-6; D gene: TRBD2; CDR3 protein: CASSYSPSGSYEQYF; CDR3 DNA: TGTGCCAGCAGTTACTCGCCTAGCGGCTCCTACGAGCAGTACTTC
J gene: TRBJ2-7; clone size: -; V gene: TRBV2; D gene: -; CDR3 protein: CASSLAVTYEQYF; CDR3 DNA: TGTGCCAGCAGTCTTGCGGTTACCTACGAGCAGTACTTC